This T cell receptor beta chain was identified during a study of blood T cells in healthy people across ages. Through a sample-barcoded 5' primer and a J-beta primer mix, a second PCR was run for roughly 7 to 11 cycles. A single record per CDR3 protein comes from TCRdb applying MiXCR to the 5' RACE reads. The sample includes almost 1 million distinct CDR3 sequences, just over 50% seen only once; the top ten take 20% to 25%. Germline lookup yields CDR1 GTSNPN and CDR2 SVGIG (reference sequence). The CDR3 runs to 14 residues. V lost 0 bases, J lost 7 bases, and 16 bases lay in between. Comment on this clonotype: Its antigen is unidentified.

Study results and limitations: It was held that the diversity estimates obtained from one million T cells were underestimates. No one knew whether donors had CMV, which possibly confounded expanded clonotype changes. Naive CD4+ cell counts and diversity both ran higher in long-lived than in aged donors.

Total RNA extraction produced at least 6 micrograms (per sample) for the study. The sequenced material came from blood. The TCR sequence derives from a woman between 55 and 75 years old in good health. J is TRBJ2-7 and V is TRBV30; D perhaps matches TRBD2 (5 bases). The CDR3 DNA follows: TGTGCCTGGAGTGTACTTCGGCAGCGGATTGAGCAGTACTTC. Translation: CAWSVLRQRIEQYF.